The 27 T cell receptor beta chains below come from one sample, sequenced in a study of blood T cell repertoires in COVID-19. Measured with immunoSEQ multiplex PCR; TCRdb has only the in-frame clones, and not every one. Found here are 100,000 to 150,000 clones, about nine tenths of them singletons; the top ten hold 3.5% to 5%. Sequencing was carried out using peripheral blood. The receptors were sampled from a middle-aged man with acute or convalescent COVID-19.

The V call is TRBV5-1, the J call TRBJ2-1; 8 nucleotides line up with TRBD2. The V gene end was trimmed by 5 bases and the J gene end by 3 bases; junction bases not matched to a gene: 13. The CDR3 totals 17 residues. Germline V CDR1 and CDR2: SGHRS, YFSETQ. The CDR3: CASSGRGGREDYNEQFF. As DNA, the CDR3 is TGCGCCAGCAGTGGACGGGGGGGCCGAGAAGACTACAATGAGCAGTTCTTC.

A note on this clone: Other DNA sequences in the sample encode the same CDR3. The chain has TRBV6-5 and TRBJ1-1; the D is unclear. The CDR3 extends over 14 amino acids. CDR1 is MNHEY and CDR2 is SVGAGI in the germline V gene. Between the trimmed V and J ends, which lost 5 bases and 1 base, there was a span of 11 bases. CDR3 region: CASSQRTENTEAFF. The CDR3 bases are TGTGCCAGCAGTCAGAGGACTGAGAACACTGAAGCTTTCTTT.

The chain links TRBV11-2 to TRBJ2-1; possibly TRBD2 for D (5 bases). The CDR3 spans 16 residues. Trimming removed 5 bases at V and 8 bases at J, with 22 bases between. Germline values: CDR1 SGHAT, CDR2 FQNNGV. The CDR3 bases are TGTGCCAGCAGCCAGCTAAACGGGGTGGGGATCCATGAGCAGTTCTTC. Amino acids: CASSQLNGVGIHEQFF.

The CDR3 bases are TGTGCCAGTAGTTCAGCGGGGGATCAGCCCCAGCATTTT. Its translation: CASSSAGDQPQHF. The chain carries TRBV19 and TRBJ1-5; D might be TRBD1 (5 bases). This CDR3 is built from 13 residues. V gave up 5 bases and J gave up 5 bases, with 10 bases separating them. CDR1 and CDR2 from the germline V gene are LNHDA and SQIVND (reference sequence).

This sequence joins TRBV6-5 and TRBJ1-4, with D possibly TRBD1 on 5 matching bases. Germline CDR1 MNHEY, CDR2 SVGAGI. V was trimmed by 6 bases and J by 9 bases, leaving 20 bases between them. The CDR3 sequence is 15 residues long. The CDR3 sequence is CASSTLSDSLKKLFF. The CDR3, as DNA: TGTGCCAGCAGCACCTTGTCCGACAGCTTGAAAAAACTGTTTTTT.

V usage is TRBV5-1 and J usage is TRBJ1-1; the D is unclear. The V gene lost 6 bases and the J gene lost 3 bases, with 6 bases spanning the gap. The CDR3 is 11 amino acids. Germline values: CDR1 SGHRS, CDR2 YFSETQ. CDR3 nucleotides: TGCGCCAGCAAGCGGGACACTGAAGCTTTCTTT. Protein sequence: CASKRDTEAFF.

The CDR3: CASSQDPRTEYQPQHF. The CDR3 DNA sequence: TGTGCCAGCAGCCAAGATCCGAGGACAGAGTATCAGCCCCAGCATTTT. The chain is built from TRBV14 and TRBJ1-5; perhaps TRBD1 as D (6 bases). Germline V gene lookup returns CDR1 SGHDN and CDR2 FVKESK. The length of the CDR3 is 16 residues. V lost 0 bases to trimming and J lost 5 bases, with 14 bases between them.

The rearrangement joins TRBV18 to TRBJ1-5; TRBD1 might be the D (5 bases). V lost 6 bases and J 0 bases, leaving 18 bases between the germline ends. This CDR3 is built from 17 residues. The V gene's germline CDR1 is KGHSH and CDR2 LQKENI. CDR3 sequence (DNA): TGTGCCAGCTCCTACGACAGAGACGTTTATAGCAATCAGCCCCAGCATTTT. It specifies CASSYDRDVYSNQPQHF.

The chain couples TRBV27 to TRBJ2-1, with 13 positions matching TRBD2. The germline CDR1 and CDR2 sequences are MNHEY and SMNVEV (reference sequence). The CDR3 extends over 15 amino acids. The V and J ends lost 5 bases and 5 bases, in that order; junction bases with no gene match: 3. For the CDR3, the DNA is TGTGCCAGCAGTCAAACTAGCGGGAGGGACAATGAGCAGTTCTTC. It specifies CASSQTSGRDNEQFF.

V gene TRBV12-5 combines with J gene TRBJ1-6; D might be TRBD1 (6 bases). The CDR3 spans 15 residues. Between the trimmed V and J ends, which lost 4 bases and 9 bases, there was a span of 16 bases. The germline CDR1 and CDR2 sequences are LGHNT and FRNRAP. The chain's CDR3 is CASGYFRGTGSPLHF. The CDR3 nucleotides are TGTGCTAGTGGTTACTTCAGGGGTACGGGTTCACCCCTCCACTTT.

This rearrangement joins TRBV7-2 to TRBJ1-2; 7 bases agree with TRBD1. This CDR3 is 16 amino acids long. The ends lost 5 bases at V and 8 bases at J; junction bases unmatched: 17. CDR1 and CDR2 (germline): SGHTA, FQGNSA. The CDR3 DNA follows: TGTGCCAGCAGCCCCCGGACAGGTGAAACCACTCGAGGCTACACCTTC. It yields the protein CASSPRTGETTRGYTF.

This chain connects TRBV6-5 to TRBJ2-1, with TRBD2 matching 9 bases. The CDR3 covers 13 residues. Germline assignment: CDR1 MNHEY and CDR2 SVGAGI. The V and J ends lost 6 bases and 8 bases, in that order; junction bases with no gene match: 5. DNA of the CDR3: TGTGCCAGCAGGGCTAGCGGGGATCATGAGCAGTTCTTC. Translation: CASRASGDHEQFF.

The chain joins TRBV5-1 to TRBJ2-1, with D possibly being TRBD1 (6 bases). This CDR3 comprises 17 residues. Trimming pared 4 bases from V and 2 bases from J, leaving 19 bases between. Germline V gene sequence: CDR1 SGHRS, CDR2 YFSETQ. The CDR3 loop is CASSPVASGVPYNEQFF. The CDR3 coding sequence is TGCGCCAGCAGCCCCGTGGCTTCAGGGGTTCCCTACAATGAGCAGTTCTTC.

The chain links TRBV24-1 to TRBJ1-2, with a tentative D call TRBD1 (5 bases). Germline values: CDR1 KGHDR, CDR2 SFDVKD. CDR3 length: 17 residues. V was cut by 1 base and J by 2 bases, with 16 bases left in between. The CDR3 coding sequence is TGTGCCACCAGTGATTTACGATTGGCAGGGTTGAACTATGGCTACACCTTC. It is translated as CATSDLRLAGLNYGYTF.

This clone was counted many times. The J gene is TRBJ1-2, the V gene TRBV11-2; 8 positions agree with TRBD1. V shed 1 base and J 8 bases; nucleotides not matched to a gene: 3. CDR3 size: 13 residues. The germline V gene has CDR1 SGHAT and CDR2 FQNNGV. In DNA, the CDR3 is TGTGCCAGCAGCTTAGGGACAGGGACCGGCTACACCTTC. Amino acid sequence: CASSLGTGTGYTF.

The rearrangement uses TRBV19 and TRBJ2-1; 8 bases fit TRBD1. CDR1 and CDR2 (germline): LNHDA, SQIVND (reference sequence). V trimming: 4 bases; J trimming: 6 bases; junction bases outside the gene matches: 8. The CDR3 is 15 amino acids. For the CDR3, the DNA is TGTGCCAGTAGTACCGGGACAGGACTCCTCAATGAGCAGTTCTTC. The encoded protein is CASSTGTGLLNEQFF. Variable domain in full (rest from reference TRBV19 and TRBJ2-1): DGGITQSPKYLFRKEGQNVTLSCEQNLNHDAMYWYRQDPGQGLRLIYYSQIVNDFQKGDIAEGYSVSREKKESFPLTVTSAQKNPTAFYLCASSTGTGLLNEQFFGPGTRLTVL.

The rearrangement joins TRBV6-5 to TRBJ1-5, with D maybe TRBD1 (5 bases). V dropped 2 bases and J dropped 7 bases, with 9 bases sitting between them. The CDR3 is 13 amino acids. The germline CDR1 and CDR2 sequences are MNHEY and SVGAGI. CDR3 DNA sequence: TGTGCCAGCAGTTACGCGCAGGGCCAGCCCCAGCATTTT. Amino acid sequence: CASSYAQGQPQHF.

The chain recombines TRBV2 with TRBJ1-2; D is unclear. V was shortened by 8 bases and J by 2 bases, with 12 bases between the two germline ends. Per germline, CDR1 SNHLY and CDR2 FYNNEI. The CDR3 has 13 amino acids. The CDR3 nucleotides read TGTGCCAGCCAGACCGACACAAACTATGGCTACACCTTC. As protein: CASQTDTNYGYTF.

The rearrangement uses TRBV5-8 and TRBJ2-5; possible D gene TRBD1, 5 bases. CDR3 size: 14 residues. V lost 4 bases and J lost 5, with 15 bases in between. The V gene's germline CDR1 is SGHTS and CDR2 YDEGEE. The chain's CDR3 is CASSRRGATETQYF. CDR3 nucleotides: TGTGCCAGCAGCCGTAGGGGCGCGACGGAGACCCAGTACTTC. Full variable domain (rest looked up from reference TRBV5-8 and TRBJ2-5): EAGVTQSPTHLIKTRGQQATLRCSPISGHTSVYWYQQALGLGLQFLLWYDEGEERNRGNFPPRFSGRQFPNYSSELNVNALELEDSALYLCASSRRGATETQYFGPGTRLLVL.

This sequence joins TRBV9 and TRBJ1-3; D is unclear. Germline loops: CDR1 SGDLS, CDR2 YYNGEE. The CDR3 contains 19 residues. The V and J ends lost 0 bases and 1 base respectively, with 20 bases between them. Here the CDR3 reads CASSVDLDKVGGSGNTIYF. In DNA, the CDR3 is TGTGCCAGCAGCGTAGATTTGGATAAGGTGGGAGGGTCTGGAAACACCATATATTTT.

This rearrangement joins TRBV12-5 to TRBJ1-5; D remains ambiguous. The length of the CDR3 is 12 residues. From germline, CDR1 is LGHNT and CDR2 FRNRAP. V lost 5 bases to trimming and J lost 0 bases, with 2 bases between them. CDR3 amino acids: CASGLSNQPQHF. The CDR3 region has the DNA TGTGCTAGTGGTCTTAGCAATCAGCCCCAGCATTTT. Variable domain in full (rest from reference TRBV12-5 and TRBJ1-5): DARVTQTPRHKVTEMGQEVTMRCQPILGHNTVFWYRQTMMQGLELLAYFRNRAPLDDSGMPKDRFSAEMPDATLATLKIQPSEPRDSAVYFCASGLSNQPQHFGDGTRLSIL.

V is TRBV6-4 and J is TRBJ2-6; TRBD2 matches 7 bases. Germline lookup yields CDR1 MRHNA and CDR2 SNTAGT. The CDR3 covers 16 residues. After removal of 2 bases from V and 0 bases from J, the junction contained 1 base not matched to a gene. The CDR3, as DNA: TGTGCCAGCAGTGACGGGGGGGTCTCTGGGGCCAACGTCCTGACTTTC. This encodes CASSDGGVSGANVLTF.

This CDR3 is CASRVDRSHGYTF. The CDR3 bases are TGTGCCAGCAGGGTCGACAGGTCTCATGGCTACACCTTC. The rearrangement uses TRBV6-5 and TRBJ1-2, with D possibly TRBD1 on 6 matching bases. Germline lookup yields CDR1 MNHEY and CDR2 SVGAGI. Trimming left V 6 bases short and J 6 bases short, with 14 bases between. This CDR3 spans 13 amino acids.

The chain couples TRBV11-2 to TRBJ1-1; 8 bases map to TRBD1. CDR3 length: 14 amino acids. Trimming at V came to 3 bases and at J to 0 bases, leaving 0 bases not matched to a gene. The germline gives CDR1 SGHAT, CDR2 FQNNGV. The CDR3 is CASSFRGLNTEAFF. As DNA, the CDR3 is TGTGCCAGCAGCTTCAGGGGGCTGAACACTGAAGCTTTCTTT.

This rearrangement joins TRBV10-3 to TRBJ1-1; the D gene is possibly TRBD1 (6 bases). CDR1 ENHRY and CDR2 SYGVKD come from the germline V gene. This CDR3 spans 14 amino acids. V shed 10 bases and J shed 0 bases, with 15 bases lying between them. In DNA form, the CDR3 reads TGTGCCACCAAAAACAGGGAAATGAACACTGAAGCTTTCTTT. Translating gives CATKNREMNTEAFF.

The gene calls are TRBV5-1 and TRBJ2-7; 10 bases are shared with TRBD2. Germline-derived CDR1 and CDR2 are SGHRS and YFSETQ. This CDR3 has 15 amino acids. V lost 0 bases, J lost 6 bases, and 6 bases stayed unmatched. This CDR3 reads CASSLVASGSSEQYF. CDR3 DNA sequence: TGCGCCAGCAGCTTGGTAGCTAGCGGGAGTTCCGAGCAGTACTTC. Full variable domain (remainder filled in from reference TRBV5-1 and TRBJ2-7): KAGVTQTPRYLIKTRGQQVTLSCSPISGHRSVSWYQQTPGQGLQFLFEYFSETQRNKGNFPGRFSGRQFSNSRSEMNVSTLELGDSALYLCASSLVASGSSEQYFGPGTRLTVT.

The chain recombines TRBV6-6 with TRBJ2-7, with TRBD1 matching 9 bases. The CDR3 loop spans 14 amino acids. The junction had 8 bases not matched to a gene; V was cut back by 6 bases and J by 5 bases. Germline CDR1 reads MNHNY; CDR2 reads SVGAGI (reference sequence). Here the CDR3 reads CASRRSGQGNEQYF. DNA of the CDR3: TGTGCCAGCAGAAGATCGGGACAGGGAAACGAGCAGTACTTC.